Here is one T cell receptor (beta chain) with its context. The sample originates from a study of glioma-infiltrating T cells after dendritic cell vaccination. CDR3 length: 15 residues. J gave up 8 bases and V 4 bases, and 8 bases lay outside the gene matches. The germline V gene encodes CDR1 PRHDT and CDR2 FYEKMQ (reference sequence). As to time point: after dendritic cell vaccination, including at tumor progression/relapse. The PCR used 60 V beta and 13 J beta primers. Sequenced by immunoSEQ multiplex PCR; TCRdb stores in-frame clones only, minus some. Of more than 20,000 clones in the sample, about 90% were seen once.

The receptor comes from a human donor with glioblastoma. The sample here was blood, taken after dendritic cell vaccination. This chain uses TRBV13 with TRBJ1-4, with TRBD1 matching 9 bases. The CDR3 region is CASSSSGQGGEKLFF. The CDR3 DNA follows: TGTGCCAGCAGCTCCTCGGGACAGGGTGGCGAAAAACTGTTTTTT.